This T cell receptor (beta chain) was recovered during a study of OX40 agonist ivuxolimab in advanced cancers. Study-wide background: Patients treated during dose escalation were battling hepatocellular carcinoma, melanoma, renal cell or head and neck cancer. Patients were about 83% male with ages about 20 to 79, mean around 61. Findings of the study overall: Researchers did not determine the expanded peripheral T cells' antigen specificity. Among the lowest levels of clonal expansion were found in partial responders at 0.1-3.0 mg/kg.

This CDR3 contains 17 residues. V shed 0 bases, J shed 2 bases, and the junction held 10 bases outside the gene matches. Germline V lookup: CDR1 SGDLS, CDR2 YYNGEE. Only in-frame clones appear in the TCRdb table, and some are missing; sequencing was by immunoSEQ multiplex PCR. The sample has some 28,000 clones, around nine tenths seen once. Worth noting for this clone: Its antigen is not identified.

The starting material was CD4+ or CD8+ T cells sorted from blood, obtained in a trial of the OX40 agonist ivuxolimab. This clonotype originated in an adult with an advanced solid tumor such as melanoma, head and neck, liver or kidney cancer. The rearrangement joins TRBV9 to TRBJ2-7; 8 nucleotides align to TRBD2. The CDR3 DNA sequence: TGTGCCAGCAGCGTAGGGGGTAGCGGGAAAGGGACCTACGAGCAGTACTTC. It specifies CASSVGGSGKGTYEQYF.